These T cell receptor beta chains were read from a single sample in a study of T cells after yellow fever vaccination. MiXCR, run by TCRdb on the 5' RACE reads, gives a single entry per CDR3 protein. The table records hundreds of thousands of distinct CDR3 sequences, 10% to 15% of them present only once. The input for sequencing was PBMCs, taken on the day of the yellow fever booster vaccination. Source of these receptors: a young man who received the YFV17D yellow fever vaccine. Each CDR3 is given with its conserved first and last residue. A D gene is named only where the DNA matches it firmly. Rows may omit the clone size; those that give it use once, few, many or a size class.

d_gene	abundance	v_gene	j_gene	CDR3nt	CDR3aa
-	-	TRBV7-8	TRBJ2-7	TGTGCCAGCAGCTTAGCCAGGATGGGCCCCTACGAGCAGTACTTC	CASSLARMGPYEQYF
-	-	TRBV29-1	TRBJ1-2	TGCAGCGTTGCCACAGGGTCCAACTATGGCTACACCTTC	CSVATGSNYGYTF
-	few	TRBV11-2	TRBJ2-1	TGTGCCAGCAGCTTACCTATGAATGAGCAGTTCTTC	CASSLPMNEQFF
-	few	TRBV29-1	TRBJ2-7	TGCAGCGTAATGGGGCAGAAATACGAGCAGTACTTC	CSVMGQKYEQYF
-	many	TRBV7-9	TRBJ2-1	TGTGCCAGCAACCCCCTGTATCGAGGGATCAATGAGCAGTTCTTC	CASNPLYRGINEQFF
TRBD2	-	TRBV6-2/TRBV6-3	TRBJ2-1	TGTGCCAGCAGCCACACCTTAGCGGGAGTACGGCATGAGCAGTTCTTC	CASSHTLAGVRHEQFF
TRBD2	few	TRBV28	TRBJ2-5	TGTGCCAGCAGTTTAAAGGGACTAGCGTTCCAAGAGACCCAGTACTTC	CASSLKGLAFQETQYF
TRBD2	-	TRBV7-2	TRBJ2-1	TGTGCCAGCAGCTTCGTAACTAGCGGGAGGGCCGGTGAGCAGTTCTTC	CASSFVTSGRAGEQFF
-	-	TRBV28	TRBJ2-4	TGTGCCAGCAACCTCCCGGGCAAAAACATTCAGTACTTC	CASNLPGKNIQYF
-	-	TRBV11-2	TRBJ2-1	TGTGCCAGCAGCCCCTCACCGGTCGAGCAGTTCTTC	CASSPSPVEQFF
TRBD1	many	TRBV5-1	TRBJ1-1	TGCGCCAGCAGCTTGGGACAGGGGGGCGCTGAAGCTTTCTTT	CASSLGQGGAEAFF
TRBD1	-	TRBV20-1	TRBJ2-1	TGCAGCAACAGGGGGCGAAGATTGAATGAGCAGTTCTTC	CSNRGRRLNEQFF
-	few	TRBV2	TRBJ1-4	TGTGCCAGCAGTGAAGCTCTAGGGGGGAATGAAAAACTGTTTTTT	CASSEALGGNEKLFF
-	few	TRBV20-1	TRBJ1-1	TGCGGGGGGGGAGGGGACCTGAACACTGAAGCTTTCTTT	CGGGGDLNTEAFF
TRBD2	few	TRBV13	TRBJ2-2	TGTGCCAGCAGCTCGGAGAGCGGGAGTCGAACCGGGGAGCTGTTTTTT	CASSSESGSRTGELFF
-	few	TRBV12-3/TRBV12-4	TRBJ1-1	TGTGCCAGCAGTTTAGAACTGAGGCCTGAAGCTTTCTTT	CASSLELRPEAFF
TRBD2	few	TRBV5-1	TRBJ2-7	TGCGCCAGCAGCCGGACTAGCGGTTTCTCGGAGCAGTACTTC	CASSRTSGFSEQYF
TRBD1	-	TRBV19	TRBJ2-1	TGTGCCAGTAGTATACGCGCCCGGACAGGGCAATTGGTCTTC	CASSIRARTGQLVF
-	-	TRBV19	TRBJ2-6	TGTGCCAGTAGTATAGGACTCTCTGGGGCCAACGTCCTGACTTTC	CASSIGLSGANVLTF
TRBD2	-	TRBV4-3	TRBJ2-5	TGCGCCAGCAGCCAAGGGGGACTAGTCCCAGAGACCCAGTACTTC	CASSQGGLVPETQYF
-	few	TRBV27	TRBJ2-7	TGTGCCAGCAGTTTATCATCTAGGGGAGCCTACGAGCAGTACTTC	CASSLSSRGAYEQYF
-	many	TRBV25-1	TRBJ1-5	TGTGCCAGCAGTGAATTAGGCAGGGAGCAGCCCCAGCATTTT	CASSELGREQPQHF
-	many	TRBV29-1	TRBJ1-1	TGCAGCGTTGTGGGAGAGAAGTCTTTCTTT	CSVVGEKSFF
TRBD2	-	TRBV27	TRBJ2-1	TGTGCCAGCAAGGGGACTAGCAATGAGCAGTTCTTC	CASKGTSNEQFF
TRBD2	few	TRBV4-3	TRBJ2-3	TGCGCCAGCAGCCAGGCTAGCGGGAGGGCAGATACGCAGTATTTT	CASSQASGRADTQYF